This note documents a single T cell receptor (beta chain) sequence. The antigen it binds to is not known. It has no much larger one-base neighbor in the sample; base qualities were not kept. Instrument on record: Illumina HiSeq 1500. TCRdb reprocessing: public reads trimmed at Q25 with fastp, clones called with MiXCR, in-frame beta chains kept. Every entry covers one CDR3 protein and lists the most common genes and DNA from its rows. The sample table holds roughly 500,000 distinct CDR3 sequences, of which under 45% were seen once. The biggest ten clones account for just under 45% of the sample. The data originate from a study of T cell repertoires in cytomegalovirus infection (dated by TCRdb to the late 2010s). Study-level background: Alongside well-studied HLA-B-restricted epitopes, the peptide stimulations were aimed at recently identified HLA-C-restricted CMV epitopes, whose presentation resists viral immunomodulation. The HLA type of each donor mattered for the analysis, because public TCR beta signatures pointed to carriage of CMV infection along with the matching HLA type. What the study reported, not specific to this receptor: Carriers of CMV infection plus the relevant HLA type were discriminated by the cumulative frequency of public TCR beta family members in the study cohort and in an independent roughly 340-donor cohort. The ex vivo response was dominated by HLA-C-restricted CMV-specific TCR beta clonotypes, which also provided the single most frequent clonotype in two of eight donors.

V lost 6 bases and J lost 4 bases; the stretch between them is 26 bases long. Looking up the germline V gene (reference sequence) yields CDR1 LNHNV and CDR2 YYDKDF. The CDR3 covers 18 residues, taking in both the cysteine and the phenylalanine. The only DNA kept is the CDR3, 54 bases in frame from the first base. The treatment or condition label corresponds to: in vitro stimulation with specific CMV peptide epitopes to enrich CMV-specific T cells. Material: cultured PBMCs, obtained from culture after CMV antigen stimulation. This receptor was obtained from a human donor in good health (CMV status not recorded). Some clones in this sample may be carry-over from other donors' samples. The rearrangement combines TRBV15 with TRBJ2-3, with TRBD2 perhaps the D gene, on 6 matching bases. The CDR3 here reads CATRRRVMTSGAADTQYF. DNA sequence: TGTGCCACCAGAAGGCGGGTTATGACTAGTGGTGCCGCAGATACGCAGTATTTT.